These T cell receptor beta chains were read from a single sample in a study of blood T cell repertoires in COVID-19. Using immunoSEQ multiplex PCR, the repertoire was profiled, and TCRdb retains in-frame clones only, with some absent. The table has roughly 290,000 clones, 70% to 90% seen once. Sequencing was performed on PBMCs or T cells enriched from blood (not recorded which). The receptors originated from a woman aged 25 to 39 who had recovered from COVID-19. Each CDR3 is given with its conserved first and last residue. A D gene is named only where the DNA matches it firmly. Part of the rows lack a size; the others show once, few, many or a class for expanded clones.

v_call	d_call	j_call	clone_size	cdr3_aa	cdr3_nt
TRBV5-5	TRBD1	TRBJ1-5	.	CASSLTGDSNQPQHF	TGTGCCAGCAGCTTAACAGGGGATAGCAATCAGCCCCAGCATTTT
TRBV6-5	.	TRBJ1-1	.	CASSMGHLVTEAFF	TGTGCCAGCAGTATGGGACACTTAGTTACTGAAGCTTTCTTT
TRBV20-1	.	TRBJ2-5	.	CSAASEETQYF	TGCAGTGCAGCATCGGAAGAGACCCAGTACTTC
TRBV6-5	.	TRBJ2-3	.	CASITTGSTDTQYF	TGTGCCAGCATAACCACAGGGAGCACAGATACGCAGTATTTT
TRBV10-3	TRBD2	TRBJ2-1	.	CAISEVASGYNEQFF	TGTGCCATCAGTGAGGTGGCTAGCGGGTACAATGAGCAGTTCTTC
TRBV10-1	.	TRBJ2-2	.	CASSVRGNTGELFF	TGCGCCAGCAGTGTTAGAGGAAACACCGGGGAGCTGTTTTTT
TRBV6-5	TRBD1	TRBJ2-7	.	CASSRGQGPYEQYF	TGTGCCAGCAGCCGGGGACAGGGGCCCTACGAGCAGTACTTC
TRBV2	.	TRBJ1-2	.	CASSPGPRDINYGYTF	TGTGCCAGCAGCCCCGGACCCAGGGATATTAACTATGGCTACACCTTC
TRBV6-5	.	TRBJ2-3	.	CATHREPSTDTQYF	TGTGCCACTCACCGGGAGCCTAGCACAGATACGCAGTATTTT
TRBV7-8	.	TRBJ2-7	.	CASSSGLRYEQYF	TGTGCCAGCAGCTCCGGACTTAGGTACGAGCAGTACTTC
TRBV6-5	TRBD1	TRBJ2-7	once	CASSLLPGTGSGEQYF	TGTGCCAGCAGTTTGCTGCCTGGGACAGGGTCGGGAGAGCAGTACTTC
TRBV23-1	.	TRBJ1-2	.	CASSQSEDRAPNYGYTF	TGCGCCAGCAGTCAATCGGAGGACCGAGCCCCTAACTATGGCTACACCTTC
TRBV15	.	TRBJ2-7	.	CATSGGAEQYF	TGTGCCACCAGCGGTGGGGCCGAGCAGTACTTC
TRBV28	TRBD1	TRBJ1-2	.	CASSPLGGGYGYTF	TGTGCCAGCAGTCCACTAGGGGGCGGCTATGGCTACACCTTC
TRBV2	.	TRBJ1-1	.	CASSYPGQRTEAFF	TGTGCCAGCAGCTACCCGGGACAAAGGACTGAAGCTTTCTTT
TRBV28	TRBD1	TRBJ1-1	once	CASSSAPQGWSTEAFF	TGTGCCAGCAGTTCCGCCCCACAGGGGTGGAGCACTGAAGCTTTCTTT
TRBV9	.	TRBJ2-3	.	CASSVLREDTQYF	TGTGCCAGCAGCGTACTAAGGGAGGATACGCAGTATTTT
TRBV4-2	TRBD2	TRBJ2-2	.	CASSTSGRIRTGELFF	TGTGCCAGCAGTACTAGCGGGAGGATAAGGACCGGGGAGCTGTTTTTT
TRBV9	.	TRBJ2-3	.	CASAYSGTDTQYF	TGTGCCAGCGCTTATTCGGGCACAGATACGCAGTATTTT
TRBV9	.	TRBJ1-6	.	CASSPQGVAGSPLHF	TGTGCCAGCAGCCCACAAGGGGTGGCAGGTTCACCCCTCCACTTT
TRBV21-1	.	TRBJ1-5	few	CASSKEGARALNQPQHF	TGTGCCAGCAGCAAAGAGGGTGCCAGGGCTTTAAATCAGCCCCAGCATTTT
TRBV19	TRBD2	TRBJ2-3	.	CASSFVRTSGRRDTQYF	TGTGCCAGTAGTTTTGTACGGACTAGCGGGAGGAGGGATACGCAGTATTTT
TRBV19	.	TRBJ1-6	.	CAAHGGGWSPLHF	TGTGCCGCCCACGGGGGGGGCTGGTCACCCCTCCACTTT
TRBV20-1	TRBD1	TRBJ1-3	.	CSASNRGLSGNTIYF	TGCAGTGCTAGTAACAGGGGGCTCTCTGGAAACACCATATATTTT
TRBV18	.	TRBJ2-5	few	CASSLKARGSETQYF	TGTGCCAGCTCACTCAAAGCCAGGGGCTCCGAGACCCAGTACTTC
TRBV28	TRBD1	TRBJ1-2	.	CASRGTVYGYTF	TGTGCCAGCAGGGGGACAGTTTATGGCTACACCTTC